This TCR beta chain was profiled in a study of blood T cell repertoires in COVID-19. At the level of the study: The United States, Italy and Spain were the sources of the acute and convalescent COVID-19 samples.

CDR1 is MDHEN and CDR2 is SYDVKM in the germline V gene. CDR3 length: 15 amino acids. The V end lost 7 bases, the J end lost 4 bases, and 17 bases lay between the germline ends. Method: immunoSEQ multiplex PCR; TCRdb's copy keeps in-frame clones and lacks some. Among 150,000 or so clones, over 65% were seen once, and the ten largest hold approximately 3%. The chain couples TRBV28 to TRBJ1-3; D ambiguous. The clonotype comes from a woman aged 80 or over with acute or convalescent COVID-19. Sequences were obtained from peripheral blood. CDR3 in amino acids: CASTLRVSRGNTIYF. As DNA, the CDR3 is TGTGCCAGCACCCTTCGGGTCAGTAGAGGAAACACCATATATTTT.